The rows below give T cell receptor beta chains drawn from one sample of a study of sequential checkpoint blockade in melanoma. The data were produced by immunoSEQ multiplex PCR, yet TCRdb's version contains in-frame clones alone and is incomplete. The sample records 23,000 or so clones, roughly 75% being singletons. The material sequenced was CD8+ T cells sorted from blood (inferred from file names), taken from a patient given nivolumab and ipilimumab in sequence. The receptors shown here come from a human donor with melanoma. Each CDR3 is given with its conserved first and last residue. A D gene is named only where the DNA matches it firmly. The size entry is marked missing in some rows and otherwise reads once, few, many or a size class.

cdr3_aa: CASSSPGWGAFF
cdr3_nt: TGTGCCAGCAGTTCCCCGGGGTGGGGAGCTTTCTTT
j_call: TRBJ1-1
d_call: -
v_call: TRBV25-1
clone_size: -

cdr3_aa: CASSLGLLSGAKNIQYF
cdr3_nt: TGCGCCAGCAGCTTGGGCCTCCTATCCGGAGCCAAAAACATTCAGTACTTC
j_call: TRBJ2-4
d_call: -
v_call: TRBV5-1
clone_size: -

cdr3_aa: CASSLVVTQETQYF
cdr3_nt: TGTGCCAGCAGCTTAGTAGTTACCCAAGAGACCCAGTACTTC
j_call: TRBJ2-5
d_call: -
v_call: TRBV7-9
clone_size: -

cdr3_aa: CASSLTRTDTQYF
cdr3_nt: TGTGCCAGCAGCTTGACACGTACAGATACGCAGTATTTT
j_call: TRBJ2-3
d_call: -
v_call: TRBV13
clone_size: -

cdr3_aa: CATSRLGTLTDTQYF
cdr3_nt: TGTGCCACCAGCCGACTGGGGACTCTCACAGATACGCAGTATTTT
j_call: TRBJ2-3
d_call: -
v_call: TRBV15
clone_size: once

cdr3_aa: CASGQGGGGPQHF
cdr3_nt: TGTGCCAGCGGACAGGGGGGTGGAGGGCCCCAGCATTTT
j_call: TRBJ1-5
d_call: TRBD1
v_call: TRBV6-5
clone_size: -

cdr3_aa: CASSVDQGGQGYGYTF
cdr3_nt: TGTGCCAGCAGCGTAGATCAGGGCGGGCAGGGGTATGGCTACACCTTC
j_call: TRBJ1-2
d_call: -
v_call: TRBV9
clone_size: -

cdr3_aa: CASSSRVPDTIYF
cdr3_nt: TGTGCCAGCAGCTCTCGTGTCCCCGACACCATATATTTT
j_call: TRBJ1-3
d_call: -
v_call: TRBV7-9
clone_size: few

cdr3_aa: CASSLGAIFNYGYTF
cdr3_nt: TGTGCCAGCAGCTTAGGGGCCATATTCAACTATGGCTACACCTTC
j_call: TRBJ1-2
d_call: -
v_call: TRBV13
clone_size: -

cdr3_aa: CASSMFGTGNTEAFF
cdr3_nt: TGTGCCAGTAGTATGTTTGGGACAGGGAACACTGAAGCTTTCTTT
j_call: TRBJ1-1
d_call: TRBD1
v_call: TRBV19
clone_size: -

cdr3_aa: CASSLSRYSNQPQHF
cdr3_nt: TGTGCCAGCAGTTTATCTCGGTATAGCAATCAGCCCCAGCATTTT
j_call: TRBJ1-5
d_call: -
v_call: TRBV27
clone_size: -

cdr3_aa: CASRRASGVQDTQYF
cdr3_nt: TGCGCCAGCCGACGGGCTAGCGGGGTGCAAGATACGCAGTATTTT
j_call: TRBJ2-3
d_call: TRBD2
v_call: TRBV4-1
clone_size: -

cdr3_aa: CSAQQGASNYGYTF
cdr3_nt: TGCAGCGCTCAGCAGGGGGCTTCTAACTATGGCTACACCTTC
j_call: TRBJ1-2
d_call: TRBD1
v_call: TRBV29-1
clone_size: -

cdr3_aa: CASSSGDGNTIYF
cdr3_nt: TGTGCCAGCAGTTCAGGGGACGGAAACACCATATATTTT
j_call: TRBJ1-3
d_call: -
v_call: TRBV2
clone_size: -

cdr3_aa: CASSSDNPEQFF
cdr3_nt: TGTGCCAGCAGTTCGGACAACCCTGAGCAGTTCTTC
j_call: TRBJ2-1
d_call: -
v_call: TRBV5-6
clone_size: -

cdr3_aa: CASSLVTDTEAFF
cdr3_nt: TGTGCCAGCAGCTTGGTCACGGACACTGAAGCTTTCTTT
j_call: TRBJ1-1
d_call: -
v_call: TRBV5-6
clone_size: -

cdr3_aa: CASSVGGDTDTQYF
cdr3_nt: TGTGCCAGCAGCGTGGGCGGGGACACAGATACGCAGTATTTT
j_call: TRBJ2-3
d_call: -
v_call: TRBV9
clone_size: -

cdr3_aa: CASSLRGPETQYF
cdr3_nt: TGTGCCAGCAGTTTACGAGGGCCGGAGACCCAGTACTTC
j_call: TRBJ2-5
d_call: -
v_call: TRBV27
clone_size: -

cdr3_aa: CASSQDRGSTDTQYF
cdr3_nt: TGCGCCAGCAGCCAAGACCGGGGGAGCACAGATACGCAGTATTTT
j_call: TRBJ2-3
d_call: -
v_call: TRBV4-3
clone_size: -

cdr3_aa: CASSPLYGQVVSTEAFF
cdr3_nt: TGTGCCAGCAGCCCCCTCTATGGACAGGTCGTGAGCACTGAAGCTTTCTTT
j_call: TRBJ1-1
d_call: TRBD1
v_call: TRBV7-3
clone_size: -

cdr3_aa: CASNSGTDYGYTF
cdr3_nt: TGTGCCAGTAATTCGGGGACAGATTATGGCTACACCTTC
j_call: TRBJ1-2
d_call: TRBD1
v_call: TRBV19
clone_size: -

cdr3_aa: CASSLLAGNLYEQYF
cdr3_nt: TGCGCCAGCAGCCTACTAGCGGGGAACCTCTACGAGCAGTACTTC
j_call: TRBJ2-7
d_call: TRBD2
v_call: TRBV4-1
clone_size: -

cdr3_aa: CASSHLWGGADTQYF
cdr3_nt: TGTGCCAGTAGTCACCTCTGGGGGGGCGCAGATACGCAGTATTTT
j_call: TRBJ2-3
d_call: -
v_call: TRBV19
clone_size: -

cdr3_aa: CASSLSGTSGDTQYF
cdr3_nt: TGTGCCAGCAGCTTAAGCGGGACTAGCGGGGATACGCAGTATTTT
j_call: TRBJ2-3
d_call: TRBD2
v_call: TRBV7-2
clone_size: few

cdr3_aa: CASSRGGLTYNEQFF
cdr3_nt: TGTGCCAGCAGCCGGGGGGGCCTTACCTACAATGAGCAGTTCTTC
j_call: TRBJ2-1
d_call: TRBD2
v_call: TRBV9
clone_size: -

cdr3_aa: CASSSGTGDNNEQFF
cdr3_nt: TGTGCCAGCAGCTCCGGGACAGGGGACAACAATGAGCAGTTCTTC
j_call: TRBJ2-1
d_call: TRBD1
v_call: TRBV7-9
clone_size: -